The next 10 T cell receptor beta chains were all read from a single sample in a study of blood T cell repertoires in COVID-19. The repertoire was sequenced with immunoSEQ multiplex PCR; TCRdb's copy has only in-frame clones and lacks some. The sample consists of 450,000 to 500,000 clones, around 90% of them appearing once. Sequencing was carried out using PBMCs or T cells enriched from blood (not recorded which). The receptors originated from a woman aged 18-30 years who had recovered from COVID-19.

The V call is TRBV9, the J call TRBJ1-2; D is possibly TRBD1 (5 bases). The CDR3 totals 16 residues. V lost 3 bases, J lost 5 bases, and 20 bases lay in between. The germline CDR1 and CDR2 sequences are SGDLS and YYNGEE. In nucleotides, the CDR3 is TGTGCCAGCAGCGACCTGGAAGCGGGGGTTGGGTATGGCTACACCTTC. This sequence encodes CASSDLEAGVGYGYTF.

V is TRBV6-6 and J is TRBJ1-1; D ambiguous. Germline-derived CDR1 and CDR2 are MNHNY and SVGAGI (reference sequence). CDR3 length equals 15 residues. The germline V and J ends were trimmed by 7 bases and 0 bases, with 15 bases remaining between them. CDR3 sequence: CASIRVSGLNTEAFF. The CDR3 DNA reads as TGTGCCAGCATCCGGGTTAGCGGATTGAACACTGAAGCTTTCTTT.

The chain carries TRBV7-2 and TRBJ1-6, with D unresolved. The CDR3 has 15 amino acids. V was pared by 7 bases and J by 5 bases, with 15 bases between. In germline, CDR1 is SGHTA, CDR2 FQGNSA. The CDR3 coding sequence is TGTGCCAGCAAAGCCGGTTCGGGGAATAATTCACCCCTCCACTTT. It translates to CASKAGSGNNSPLHF.

In this sample, this clone turned up once. The V and J genes are TRBV5-8 and TRBJ2-6; 11 bases fit TRBD2. From germline, CDR1 is SGHTS and CDR2 YDEGEE. V gave up 2 bases and J gave up 0 bases; unmatched junction bases: 4. This CDR3 has 18 residues. This chain's CDR3 is CASSLLAGALSGANVLTF. For the CDR3, the DNA is TGTGCCAGCAGCTTACTAGCGGGGGCCCTCTCTGGGGCCAACGTCCTGACTTTC.

This clone was observed a single time. The chain combines TRBV4-1 with TRBJ1-2; 9 positions agree with TRBD1. After removal of 5 bases from V and 8 bases from J, the junction contained 12 bases not matched to a gene. The germline V gene has CDR1 MGHRA and CDR2 YSYEKL. This CDR3 region has 15 residues. The CDR3 sequence is CASSLGQGAPNGYTF. CDR3 in DNA: TGCGCCAGCAGCTTGGGACAGGGTGCGCCTAACGGCTACACCTTC.

This clone was found once. The CDR3 nucleotides read TGTGCCACCAGTGGGGGCGCGAACACTGAAGCTTTCTTT. Its protein product is CATSGGANTEAFF. The chain employs TRBV24-1 and TRBJ1-1; tentatively, D is TRBD1 (5 bases). Germline V lookup: CDR1 KGHDR, CDR2 SFDVKD. Trimming cost V 5 bases and J 1 base, with 7 bases left between them. This CDR3 contains 13 residues.

The chain carries TRBV5-1 and TRBJ1-2; D ambiguous. Trimming cost V 1 base and J 4 bases, with 17 bases left between them. From germline, CDR1 is SGHRS and CDR2 YFSETQ. The CDR3 is 16 residues long. The CDR3 is CASSLNEAARFYGYTF. As DNA, the CDR3 is TGCGCCAGCAGCTTGAATGAGGCGGCCCGCTTCTATGGCTACACCTTC.

V usage is TRBV14 and J usage is TRBJ1-5; tentative D call: TRBD1 (6 bases). This CDR3 region has 13 residues. Trimming cost V 4 bases and J 6 bases, with 10 bases left between them. CDR1 and CDR2 from the germline V gene are SGHDN and FVKESK. CDR3: CASSRDIGQPQHF. CDR3 nucleotides: TGTGCCAGCAGCCGGGACATCGGTCAGCCCCAGCATTTT.

V and J are TRBV7-9 and TRBJ2-7; a weak D match, TRBD2 (6 bases). CDR1 is SEHNR, CDR2 FQNEAQ, per germline (reference sequence). The CDR3 sequence is 15 residues long. The V gene lost 5 bases and the J gene lost 2 bases, with 16 bases spanning the gap. In DNA, the CDR3 is TGTGCCAGCAGCCCGACGGGAGATTTAGCCTACGAGCAGTACTTC. Its translation: CASSPTGDLAYEQYF.

This sequence joins TRBV5-1 and TRBJ2-1; maybe TRBD2 (6 bases). This CDR3 region has 14 residues. Germline V lookup: CDR1 SGHRS, CDR2 YFSETQ. Trimming shortened V by 4 bases and J by 7 bases, and 15 bases separated the two germline ends. The CDR3 loop reads CASSQGLSSNEQFF. As DNA, the CDR3 is TGCGCCAGCAGCCAGGGACTTTCTTCGAATGAGCAGTTCTTC. The full variable domain, rest sourced from reference TRBV5-1 and TRBJ2-1, is KAGVTQTPRYLIKTRGQQVTLSCSPISGHRSVSWYQQTPGQGLQFLFEYFSETQRNKGNFPGRFSGRQFSNSRSEMNVSTLELGDSALYLCASSQGLSSNEQFFGPGTRLTVL.